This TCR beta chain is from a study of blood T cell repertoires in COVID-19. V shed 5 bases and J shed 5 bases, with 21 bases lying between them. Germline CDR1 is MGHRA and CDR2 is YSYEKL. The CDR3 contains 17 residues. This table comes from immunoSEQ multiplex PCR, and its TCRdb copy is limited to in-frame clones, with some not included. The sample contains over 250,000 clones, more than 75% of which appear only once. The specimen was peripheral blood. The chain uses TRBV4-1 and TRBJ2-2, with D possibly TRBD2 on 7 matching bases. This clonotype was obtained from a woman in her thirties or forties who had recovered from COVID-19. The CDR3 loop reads CASSSRPGGPITGELFF. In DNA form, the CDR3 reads TGCGCCAGCAGCTCTCGCCCGGGGGGCCCGATAACCGGGGAGCTGTTTTTT.